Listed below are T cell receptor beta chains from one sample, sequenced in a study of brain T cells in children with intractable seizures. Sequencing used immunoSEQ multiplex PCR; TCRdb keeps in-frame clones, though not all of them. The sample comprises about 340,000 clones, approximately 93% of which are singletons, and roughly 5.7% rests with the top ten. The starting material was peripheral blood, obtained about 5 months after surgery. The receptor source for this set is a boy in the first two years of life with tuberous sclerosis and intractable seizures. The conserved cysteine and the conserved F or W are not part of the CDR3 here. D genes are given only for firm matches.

ASSLRANQETQY TRBV9 NA
ASSYRRGSSYEQY TRBV6-5 NA
ASSLQSAYT TRBV5-6 NA
ASSQSTGNTIY TRBV23-1 TRBD1
ASYRSGTGSYEQY TRBV10-1 TRBD1
ASSLALGGPAKNIQY TRBV7-9 NA
ASSQGDGGRLADTQY TRBV4-1 TRBD2
SAGGRGRGTQY TRBV29-1 NA
ASSPNGLAGAEQY TRBV6-2/TRBV6-3 TRBD2
ASSLDWLNTEAF TRBV7-9 NA
ASSSYLGQVQNTGELF TRBV5-5 TRBD1
ASSLRGTGIYGYT TRBV27 TRBD1
ASSPALQGPGYT TRBV28 TRBD1
AWSVVSGNTIY TRBV30 NA
ATWNYGYT TRBV28 NA
ATSGGKGMNTEAF TRBV24-1 NA
ASEEGVEIETQY TRBV2 NA
ASSRGGFGKETQY TRBV11-3 NA
ASSWAGQVTGANVLT TRBV2 NA
ATGRTDTQY TRBV10-3 NA
AWSVLSSGGGAF TRBV30 NA
ASSTRQGLQETQY TRBV9 TRBD1
ASSLDPGQGRTEAF TRBV7-9 TRBD1
ASSLDSAGNEKLF TRBV5-1 NA
ATHEGGHEQY TRBV6-5 TRBD1
ASRRFSGDYYEQY TRBV11-2 TRBD2
ASSEKAGVYTDTQY TRBV6-4 TRBD2
ASSADAGNTIY TRBV6-5 NA
ASSPYRGGSTDTQY TRBV11-3 NA
ASSLYRTGVIQPQH TRBV5-6 TRBD1
ASSSLAAPFQDTQY TRBV19 NA
SVEDLGPGYT TRBV29-1 NA
ASSPGTDTQY TRBV5-4 NA
SVWGNEQY TRBV29-1 NA
ASSDRDYGYT TRBV25-1 NA
ASSQESGGGGNQPQH TRBV3-1/TRBV3-2 NA
ASSLVPLDGYT TRBV5-8 NA
ASSQGLDDEQF TRBV6-6 TRBD2
ASSRMGDHTEAF TRBV7-9 NA
ASSLLPSIPPGLLREQY TRBV4-1 NA
ASSVGQSYNEQF TRBV7-9 NA
ASSLAARQGNSPLH TRBV7-2 TRBD1
ASSYSVIQY TRBV6-6 NA
ASSPSGRSYEQY TRBV6-5 TRBD2
SVRVAGKDEQF TRBV29-1 NA
ASSEVSSTDTQY TRBV2 NA
ASSRAPGEEQF TRBV6-6 NA
ASSPGVGGGKNIQY TRBV18 NA
ASSLNSAYEQY TRBV7-9 NA
ASTPAGGYNEQF TRBV9 TRBD2
AWRLQDGYT TRBV30 NA
ASSYPPPNEQF TRBV6-5 NA
SVMGLAVSSFYNEQF TRBV29-1 TRBD2
ASRLGANVLT TRBV12-3/TRBV12-4 NA
ASSSGGVGSYEQY TRBV11-2 NA
ASSQDRGEYYEQY TRBV3-1/TRBV3-2 NA
ASSTGPGLARSEQY TRBV11-1 TRBD2